The 28 T cell receptor beta chains below all came from one sample that was sequenced in a study of cytomegalovirus exposure and HLA in healthy donors. The PCR used 60 Vbeta and 13 Jbeta primers. Generated by immunoSEQ multiplex PCR, the TCRdb table keeps only in-frame clones and is missing some. The sample records about 150,000 clones, 73% being singletons. The sequencing input was PBMCs. These TCRs come from a woman younger than 30 in good health and CMV-seronegative.

V and J are TRBV4-1 and TRBJ2-1; 7 bases fit TRBD1. This CDR3 is 13 amino acids long. Germline CDR1 is MGHRA and CDR2 is YSYEKL. J was trimmed by 10 bases and V by 2 bases; bases with no gene match: 5. The CDR3 nucleotides are TGCGCCAGCAGCCAACCTACAGGGGCCGAGCAGTTCTTC. Amino acids: CASSQPTGAEQFF.

The chain combines TRBV6-6 with TRBJ2-3; D unclear. Trimming removed 7 bases from V and 0 bases from J, with 5 bases in between. The CDR3 extends over 12 amino acids. Looked up from germline, CDR1 is MNHNY and CDR2 is SVGAGI (reference sequence). As DNA, the CDR3 is TGTGCCAGCACCAGGAGCACAGATACGCAGTATTTT. Its translation: CASTRSTDTQYF.

The V and J genes are TRBV5-8 and TRBJ2-1; possible D gene TRBD2, 6 bases. Trimming removed 5 bases from V and 3 bases from J, with 15 bases in between. Germline CDR1 SGHTS, CDR2 YDEGEE. The CDR3 totals 15 residues. The CDR3 DNA follows: TGTGCCAGCAGAGTGGAGGGGAGGCGCTACAATGAGCAGTTCTTC. Its protein product is CASRVEGRRYNEQFF.

The V gene is TRBV19, the J gene TRBJ1-2; 7 nucleotides align to TRBD1. The CDR3 loop spans 15 amino acids. Per germline, CDR1 LNHDA and CDR2 SQIVND (reference sequence). Losses at the gene ends were 4 bases for V and 2 bases for J; bases not matched to a gene: 7. CDR3 protein: CASSNQQGSNYGYTF. CDR3 bases: TGTGCCAGTAGTAACCAACAGGGGTCAAACTATGGCTACACCTTC.

The V call is TRBV7-9, the J call TRBJ1-1, with D possibly being TRBD1 (5 bases). The CDR3 runs to 13 residues. From germline, CDR1 is SEHNR and CDR2 FQNEAQ (reference sequence). The ends were cut back, 5 bases at V and 1 base at J, with 8 bases in the middle. The CDR3 DNA is TGTGCCAGCAGCCACGACAGGAACACTGAAGCTTTCTTT. Its translation: CASSHDRNTEAFF.

V gene TRBV5-5 combines with J gene TRBJ1-6, with 10 bases that match TRBD1. In germline, CDR1 is SGHKS, CDR2 YYEKEE (reference sequence). Losses at the gene ends were 6 bases for V and 10 bases for J; bases not matched to a gene: 7. The CDR3 covers 14 residues. The DNA of the CDR3 is TGTGCCAGCACCTACCGGGACAGGGGATCACCCCTCCACTTT. Translating it yields CASTYRDRGSPLHF.

The gene calls are TRBV9 and TRBJ2-5; no reliable D call. The V end was cut by 0 bases, the J end by 0 bases, with 6 bases between. The germline V gene has CDR1 SGDLS and CDR2 YYNGEE. CDR3 size: 14 residues. CDR3 protein: CASSVEEYQETQYF. The CDR3 DNA reads as TGTGCCAGCAGCGTAGAAGAGTACCAAGAGACCCAGTACTTC.

The chain is built from TRBV13 and TRBJ2-2; TRBD2 matches 14 bases. Germline assignment: CDR1 PRHDT and CDR2 FYEKMQ (reference sequence). The CDR3 contains 20 residues. V was pared by 4 bases and J by 3 bases, with 13 bases of the junction left unmatched. In nucleotides, the CDR3 is TGTGCCAGCAGCTCCGCGGTACCGGGACTAGCGGGAGTCGACACCGGGGAGCTGTTTTTT. Residues: CASSSAVPGLAGVDTGELFF.

This rearrangement joins TRBV28 to TRBJ1-3, with a weak D call TRBD1 (5 bases). The CDR3 has 16 residues. Per germline, CDR1 MDHEN and CDR2 SYDVKM. Trimming pared 2 bases from V and 4 bases from J, leaving 15 bases between. CDR3 nucleotide sequence: TGTGCCAGCAGTTTAACGGGCAGGGATTCGGGAAACACCATATATTTT. This sequence encodes CASSLTGRDSGNTIYF.

The gene calls are TRBV2 and TRBJ1-6; D unclear. The CDR3 spans 14 residues. From germline, CDR1 is SNHLY and CDR2 FYNNEI. The V and J ends lost 8 bases and 3 bases respectively, with 11 bases between them. CDR3 coding DNA: TGTGCCAGCGGTGGAGGCAGCTATAATTCACCCCTCCACTTT. Protein sequence: CASGGGSYNSPLHF.

This clone was counted once. V and J are TRBV7-2 and TRBJ1-2; D unclear. Deletions cut 6 bases from V and 9 bases from J, with 17 bases between. Germline values: CDR1 SGHTA, CDR2 FQGNSA. There are 13 residues in the CDR3. Here the CDR3 reads CASSAPGSVSYTF. CDR3 nucleotides: TGTGCCAGCAGTGCCCCCGGGAGTGTTAGCTACACCTTC.

In the case of this clone: Compared with germline, one end of the junction differs, possibly owing to a read error. The J gene is TRBJ2-5, the V gene TRBV7-7; 7 bases match TRBD1. Germline V CDR1 and CDR2: SSHAT, FNYEAQ (reference sequence). The CDR3 has 15 residues. The CDR3 region is CASSLIEGAQETQYF. The DNA for the CDR3 is TGTGCTAGCAGCTTAATAGAGGGGGCACAAGAGACCCAGTACTTC.

The CDR3 region has the DNA TGCGCCAGCAGCTTCCGGGACAGGATTGAAGCTTTCTTT. Its translation is CASSFRDRIEAFF. The chain employs TRBV5-1 and TRBJ1-1, with 8 positions matching TRBD1. Unmatched junction bases numbered 4, after V lost 2 bases and J lost 7 bases. Per germline, CDR1 SGHRS and CDR2 YFSETQ. The CDR3 runs 13 residues. The complete variable domain, with remaining parts taken from reference TRBV5-1 and TRBJ1-1, reads KAGVTQTPRYLIKTRGQQVTLSCSPISGHRSVSWYQQTPGQGLQFLFEYFSETQRNKGNFPGRFSGRQFSNSRSEMNVSTLELGDSALYLCASSFRDRIEAFFGQGTRLTVV.

The chain has TRBV9 and TRBJ1-2; 7 bases align to TRBD1. The CDR3 has 12 amino acids. With V trimmed by 3 bases and J by 6 bases, 2 bases remained unmatched. CDR1 SGDLS and CDR2 YYNGEE come from the germline V gene. The CDR3 DNA reads TGTGCCAGCAGCGCGGACAGGAATGGCTACACCTTC. Amino acids: CASSADRNGYTF.

The chain employs TRBV7-2 and TRBJ2-7, with D tentatively TRBD2 (5 bases). V shed 5 bases and J shed 3 bases, with 11 bases lying between them. Germline CDR1 is SGHTA and CDR2 is FQGNSA. CDR3 size: 13 residues. CDR3: CASSPGVGYEQYF. CDR3 sequence (DNA): TGTGCCAGCAGCCCCGGGGTAGGCTACGAGCAGTACTTC.

The CDR3 protein is CASSYGTGKPYEQYF. The CDR3 DNA reads as TGTGCCAGCAGCTACGGGACAGGGAAACCCTACGAGCAGTACTTC. This sequence joins TRBV7-2 and TRBJ2-7; 9 bases are shared with TRBD1. Germline loops: CDR1 SGHTA, CDR2 FQGNSA. The J segment lost 2 bases and the V segment lost 4 bases, leaving 6 bases of the junction unmatched. The CDR3 is made up of 15 amino acids.

This clone was observed a handful of times. The chain carries TRBV19 and TRBJ2-1, with D hard to call. The CDR3 covers 16 residues. Germline V lookup: CDR1 LNHDA, CDR2 SQIVND (reference sequence). With 2 bases removed from V and 0 bases from J, the gap between germline ends came to 11 bases. CDR3 DNA: TGTGCCAGTAGTATAAGAGAGACAAGCTCCTACAATGAGCAGTTCTTC. Its translation is CASSIRETSSYNEQFF.

The chain carries TRBV6-1 and TRBJ2-3; TRBD2 aligns across 13 bases. V dropped 6 bases and J dropped 5; count of bases not matched to a gene: 5. CDR1 is MNHNS, CDR2 SASEGT, per germline. The CDR3 contains 15 residues. The CDR3 spells CASRVLAGGIDTQYF. CDR3 coding DNA: TGTGCCAGCAGGGTACTAGCGGGGGGGATAGATACGCAGTATTTT.

This clone turned up a few times. One junction end does not reproduce the germline sequence, and a read error may be involved. The chain combines TRBV7-3 with TRBJ1-2; the match to TRBD1 covers 9 bases. CDR3 size: 15 residues. The germline gives CDR1 SGHTA, CDR2 FQGTGA. The CDR3 spells CASSKGPRDREGFAF. In DNA form, the CDR3 reads TGTGCCAGCAGTAAAGGCCCCCGGGACAGGGAGGGTTTTGCCTTC.

The chain combines TRBV2 with TRBJ1-5; D remains unclear. This CDR3 is 16 amino acids long. Germline CDR1 is SNHLY and CDR2 is FYNNEI. The V end was cut by 4 bases, the J end by 0 bases, with 13 bases between. The DNA for the CDR3 is TGTGCCAGCAGTGGAACGGCCGGGTATAGCAATCAGCCCCAGCATTTT. Residues: CASSGTAGYSNQPQHF.

The rearrangement joins TRBV6-6 to TRBJ1-5; TRBD1 aligns across 9 bases. Trimming at V came to 5 bases and at J to 6 bases, leaving 5 bases not matched to a gene. The CDR3 is 14 residues long. Germline assignment: CDR1 MNHNY and CDR2 SVGAGI (reference sequence). CDR3 nucleotides: TGTGCCAGCAGTCCACAGGGGGCAGGTCAGCCCCAGCATTTT. It codes for CASSPQGAGQPQHF.

The V call is TRBV19, the J call TRBJ2-4; the match to TRBD1 covers 8 bases. V lost 7 bases, J lost 3 bases, and 5 bases stayed unmatched. Germline V lookup: CDR1 LNHDA, CDR2 SQIVND (reference sequence). The CDR3 is 14 amino acids. In DNA, the CDR3 is TGTGCCAGTAAGGCAGGGGGCTTCAAAAACATTCAGTACTTC. It translates to CASKAGGFKNIQYF.

The chain is built from TRBV11-3 and TRBJ2-4, with 7 positions matching TRBD1. The V gene end was trimmed by 5 bases and the J gene end by 6 bases; junction bases not matched to a gene: 13. The CDR3 is made up of 16 amino acids. Germline V gives CDR1 SGHNT, CDR2 YENEEA. For the CDR3, the DNA is TGTGCCAGCAGCCAGCGGACAGGCGGCCTGGGAAACATTCAGTACTTC. This encodes CASSQRTGGLGNIQYF.

The chain links TRBV7-2 to TRBJ2-3; no definite D call. The CDR3 length is 14 residues. CDR1 is SGHTA and CDR2 is FQGNSA in the germline V gene. V dropped 0 bases and J dropped 2 bases, with 6 bases sitting between them. CDR3 residues: CASSLAFNTDTQYF. CDR3 nucleotide sequence: TGTGCCAGCAGCTTAGCCTTTAACACAGATACGCAGTATTTT.

The chain is built from TRBV27 and TRBJ1-6; D might be TRBD1 (6 bases). The CDR3 has 15 residues. Germline V gene data show CDR1 as MNHEY and CDR2 as SMNVEV (reference sequence). Trimming took off 7 bases at V and 8 bases at J, with 18 bases between the two ends. The CDR3 coding sequence is TGTGCCAGCACCAAAAAAGGGGGAAGCTATTCACCCCTCCACTTT. It specifies CASTKKGGSYSPLHF.

This clone came up a few times. J is TRBJ1-4 and V is TRBV5-1; D gene unclear. The CDR3 runs to 13 residues. The V end was cut by 1 base, the J end by 8 bases, with 9 bases between. Germline CDR1 reads SGHRS; CDR2 reads YFSETQ. The CDR3 DNA reads as TGCGCCAGCAGCTTGCAAGGGAGGGAAAAACTGTTTTTT. Protein: CASSLQGREKLFF. Together with reference TRBV5-1 and TRBJ1-4, the CDR3 gives the full variable domain: KAGVTQTPRYLIKTRGQQVTLSCSPISGHRSVSWYQQTPGQGLQFLFEYFSETQRNKGNFPGRFSGRQFSNSRSEMNVSTLELGDSALYLCASSLQGREKLFFGSGTQLSVL.

V usage is TRBV9 and J usage is TRBJ2-2, with TRBD2 identical over 15 bases. The V and J ends lost 5 bases and 3 bases, in that order; junction bases with no gene match: 8. The germline V gene has CDR1 SGDLS and CDR2 YYNGEE. This CDR3 spans 18 amino acids. The CDR3 DNA sequence: TGTGCCAGCAGTCAGGGACTAGCGGGGGGATATTACACCGGGGAGCTGTTTTTT. Translating gives CASSQGLAGGYYTGELFF.

J is TRBJ2-2 and V is TRBV4-1; 12 bases fit TRBD1. Germline V gives CDR1 MGHRA, CDR2 YSYEKL. This CDR3 has 18 residues. V lost 4 bases and J lost 5; bases outside the gene matches: 11. DNA for the CDR3: TGCGCCAGCAGCCCTCAGTTGCCGGGACAGGGGGCGACCGGGGAGCTGTTTTTT. Protein: CASSPQLPGQGATGELFF.